Below are 7 T cell receptor beta chains sequenced from a single sample in a study of cytomegalovirus exposure and HLA in healthy donors. Both 60 Vbeta primers and 13 Jbeta primers went into the PCR. Sequenced by immunoSEQ multiplex PCR; TCRdb stores in-frame clones only, minus some. The sample includes around 190,000 clones, over 60% seen only once; the top ten take 0.95% to 1.4%. Sequencing input: PBMCs. All receptors come from a woman aged 40 to 55 in good health and CMV-seronegative.

The count of this clone is one. The chain combines TRBV10-3 with TRBJ2-1; 9 bases are a match to TRBD2. Trimming cost V 0 bases and J 7 bases; bases outside gene matches: 13. The CDR3 extends over 18 amino acids. Germline CDR1 is ENHRY and CDR2 is SYGVKD. The CDR3, as DNA: TGTGCCATCAGTGAGTCGGTGACTAGCGGACCACTGGGGAATGAGCAGTTCTTC. Translating gives CAISESVTSGPLGNEQFF.

The rearrangement joins TRBV19 to TRBJ1-5; 9 bases agree with TRBD1. The CDR3 runs 16 residues. Trimming at V came to 0 bases and at J to 6 bases, leaving 6 bases not matched to a gene. In germline, CDR1 is LNHDA, CDR2 SQIVND (reference sequence). The CDR3 sequence is CASSIEGWGQGQPQHF. The CDR3 DNA reads as TGTGCCAGTAGTATAGAGGGCTGGGGACAGGGTCAGCCCCAGCATTTT.

In its sample, this clone was seen a few times. This chain connects TRBV28 to TRBJ1-3; no clear D gene. Trimming pared 6 bases from V and 0 bases from J, leaving 9 bases between. This CDR3 region has 14 residues. Germline-derived CDR1 and CDR2 are MDHEN and SYDVKM. The CDR3 here is CASSSEGSGNTIYF. The DNA of the CDR3 is TGTGCCAGCAGCTCGGAGGGCTCTGGAAACACCATATATTTT.

A single count supports this clone. The chain has TRBV9 and TRBJ1-4; tentative D call: TRBD1 (6 bases). CDR3 length equals 15 residues. Germline loops: CDR1 SGDLS, CDR2 YYNGEE. The V end lost 0 bases, the J end lost 7 bases, and 13 bases lay between the germline ends. This chain's CDR3 is CASSVAQGVGEKLFF. The CDR3 nucleotides are TGTGCCAGCAGCGTAGCACAGGGTGTAGGTGAAAAACTGTTTTTT. Full variable domain (remainder filled in from reference TRBV9 and TRBJ1-4): DSGVTQTPKHLITATGQRVTLRCSPRSGDLSVYWYQQSLDQGLQFLIQYYNGEERAKGNILERFSAQQFPDLHSELNLSSLELGDSALYFCASSVAQGVGEKLFFGSGTQLSVL.

CDR3 sequence reads: CASSSSEAQEKLFF. In DNA, the CDR3 is TGTGCCAGCAGCTCTTCCGAGGCGCAGGAAAAACTGTTTTTT. The chain combines TRBV6-5 with TRBJ1-4; no clear D gene. Trimming took 6 bases from V and 8 from J, leaving 16 bases between them. This CDR3 comprises 14 residues. Germline-derived CDR1 and CDR2 are MNHEY and SVGAGI.

The chain uses TRBV7-9 and TRBJ1-1, with D hard to call. V was pared by 7 bases and J by 6 bases, with 18 bases between. The germline V gene encodes CDR1 SEHNR and CDR2 FQNEAQ (reference sequence). The CDR3 totals 14 residues. The CDR3 nucleotides read TGTGCCAGCAAACCCACATCCAGGTCTTCTGAAGCTTTCTTT. Encoded protein: CASKPTSRSSEAFF.

This clone was seen once. The rearrangement joins TRBV10-3 to TRBJ2-7, with D tentatively TRBD1 (7 bases). The V gene's germline CDR1 is ENHRY and CDR2 SYGVKD. There are 13 residues in the CDR3. The V and J ends lost 8 bases and 0 bases respectively, with 11 bases between them. Here the CDR3 DNA reads TGTGCCATCGGGCGGGACAGCTCCTACGAGCAGTACTTC. Protein sequence: CAIGRDSSYEQYF.